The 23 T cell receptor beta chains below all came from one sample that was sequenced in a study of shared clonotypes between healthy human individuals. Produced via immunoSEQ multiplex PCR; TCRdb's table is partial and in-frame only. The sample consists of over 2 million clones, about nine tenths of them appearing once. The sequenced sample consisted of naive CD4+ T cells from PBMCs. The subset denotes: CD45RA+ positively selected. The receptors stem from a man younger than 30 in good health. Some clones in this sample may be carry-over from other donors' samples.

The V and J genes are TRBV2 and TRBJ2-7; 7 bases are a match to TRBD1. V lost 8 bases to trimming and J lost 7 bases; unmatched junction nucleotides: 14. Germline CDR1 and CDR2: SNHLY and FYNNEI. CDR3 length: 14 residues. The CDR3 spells CASSGQTIRGEQYF. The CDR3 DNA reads TGTGCCAGCTCGGGACAGACTATACGTGGGGAGCAGTACTTC.

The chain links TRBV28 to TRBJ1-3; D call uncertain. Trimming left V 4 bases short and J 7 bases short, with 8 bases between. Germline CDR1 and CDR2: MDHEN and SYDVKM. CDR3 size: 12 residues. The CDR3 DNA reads TGTGCCAGCAGTTCACCACAGAACACCATATATTTT. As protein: CASSSPQNTIYF.

CDR3 nucleotide sequence: TGTGCCAGTAGTATGCAGGGCGGCTACAATGAGCAGTTCTTC. Its translation is CASSMQGGYNEQFF. V is TRBV19 and J is TRBJ2-1; tentatively, D is TRBD1 (5 bases). Germline V gene sequence: CDR1 LNHDA, CDR2 SQIVND (reference sequence). V was trimmed by 3 bases and J by 3 bases, leaving 9 bases between them. The CDR3 has 14 residues.

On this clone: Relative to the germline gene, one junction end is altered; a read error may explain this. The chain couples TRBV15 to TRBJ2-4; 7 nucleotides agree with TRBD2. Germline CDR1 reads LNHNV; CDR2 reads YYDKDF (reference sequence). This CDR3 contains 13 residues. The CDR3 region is CATSRDRYRAGDF. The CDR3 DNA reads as TGTGCCACCAGCAGAGATAGGTACCGGGCGGGAGACTTC.

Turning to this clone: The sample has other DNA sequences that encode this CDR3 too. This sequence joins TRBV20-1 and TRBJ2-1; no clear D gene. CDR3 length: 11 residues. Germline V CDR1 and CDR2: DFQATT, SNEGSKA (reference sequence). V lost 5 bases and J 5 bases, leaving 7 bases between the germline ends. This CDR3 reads CSASGNNEQFF. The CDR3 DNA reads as TGCAGTGCTTCGGGTAACAATGAGCAGTTCTTC.

CDR3 nucleotide sequence: TGTGCCAGCAGTTTCAAAAAACAGGTATCCTACGAGCAGTACTTC. Its translation is CASSFKKQVSYEQYF. The rearrangement joins TRBV27 to TRBJ2-7, with a weak D call TRBD1 (5 bases). CDR1 is MNHEY, CDR2 SMNVEV, per germline (reference sequence). Trimming stripped 3 bases from V and 1 base from J, with 13 bases between. The CDR3 is 15 amino acids.

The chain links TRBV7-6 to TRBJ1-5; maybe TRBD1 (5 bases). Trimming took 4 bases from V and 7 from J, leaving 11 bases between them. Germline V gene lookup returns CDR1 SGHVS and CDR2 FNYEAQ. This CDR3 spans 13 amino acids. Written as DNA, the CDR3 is TGTGCCAGCAGCTACTGGAGGGGACAGCCCCAGCATTTT. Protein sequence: CASSYWRGQPQHF.

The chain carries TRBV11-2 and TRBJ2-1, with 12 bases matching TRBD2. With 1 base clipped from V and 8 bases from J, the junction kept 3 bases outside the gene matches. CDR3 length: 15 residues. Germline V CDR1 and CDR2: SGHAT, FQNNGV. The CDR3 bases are TGTGCCAGCAGCTTAGGACTAGCGGGAGCCGATGAGCAGTTCTTC. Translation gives CASSLGLAGADEQFF.

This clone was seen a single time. CDR3 sequence: CAWTGQGTYEQYF. The CDR3 bases are TGTGCCTGGACCGGACAGGGAACCTACGAGCAGTACTTC. This chain joins TRBV30 and TRBJ2-7; 8 bases line up with TRBD1. V lost 4 bases, J lost 2 bases, and 4 bases stayed unmatched. The germline V gene encodes CDR1 GTSNPN and CDR2 SVGIG (reference sequence). The CDR3 is 13 residues long.

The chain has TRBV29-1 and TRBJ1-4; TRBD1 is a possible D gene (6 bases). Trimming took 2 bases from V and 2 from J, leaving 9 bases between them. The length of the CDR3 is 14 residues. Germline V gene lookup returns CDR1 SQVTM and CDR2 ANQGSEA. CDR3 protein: CSVELGQTNEKLFF. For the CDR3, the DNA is TGCAGCGTTGAACTTGGACAGACTAATGAAAAACTGTTTTTT. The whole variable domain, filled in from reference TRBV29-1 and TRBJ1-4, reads SAVISQKPSRDICQRGTSLTIQCQVDSQVTMMFWYRQQPGQSLTLIATANQGSEATYESGFVIDKFPISRPNLTFSTLTVSNMSPEDSSIYLCSVELGQTNEKLFFGSGTQLSVL.

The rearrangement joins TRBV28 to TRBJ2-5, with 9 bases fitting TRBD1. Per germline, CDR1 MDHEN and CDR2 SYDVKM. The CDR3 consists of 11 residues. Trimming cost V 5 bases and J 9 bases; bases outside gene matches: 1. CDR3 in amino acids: CASSRTGAQYF. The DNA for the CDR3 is TGTGCCAGCAGTCGGACAGGGGCCCAGTACTTC.

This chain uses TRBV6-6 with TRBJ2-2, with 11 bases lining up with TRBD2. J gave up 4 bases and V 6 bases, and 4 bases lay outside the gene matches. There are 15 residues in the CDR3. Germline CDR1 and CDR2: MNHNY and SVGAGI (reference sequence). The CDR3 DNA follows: TGTGCCAGCAGGCGGACTAGCGGGTCCACCGGGGAGCTGTTTTTT. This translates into CASRRTSGSTGELFF.

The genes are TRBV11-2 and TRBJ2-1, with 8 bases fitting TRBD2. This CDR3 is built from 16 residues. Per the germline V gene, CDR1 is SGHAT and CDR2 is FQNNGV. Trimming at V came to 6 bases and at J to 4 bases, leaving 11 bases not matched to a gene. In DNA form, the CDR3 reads TGTGCCAGCAGGGGCTGGCTAGCGGGCGAGTACAATGAGCAGTTCTTC. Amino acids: CASRGWLAGEYNEQFF.

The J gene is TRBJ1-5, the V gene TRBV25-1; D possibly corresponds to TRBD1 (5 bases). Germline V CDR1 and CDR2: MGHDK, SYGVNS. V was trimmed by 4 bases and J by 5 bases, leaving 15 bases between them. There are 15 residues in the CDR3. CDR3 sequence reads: CASSGKRGGDQPQHF. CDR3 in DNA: TGTGCCAGCAGTGGCAAAAGGGGTGGCGATCAGCCCCAGCATTTT.

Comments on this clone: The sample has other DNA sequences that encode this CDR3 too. The CDR3 is CASSASGSGTDTQYF. In DNA, the CDR3 is TGTGCCAGCAGCGCTAGCGGGAGCGGCACAGATACGCAGTATTTT. J is TRBJ2-3 and V is TRBV9, with 10 bases that match TRBD2. From germline, CDR1 is SGDLS and CDR2 YYNGEE. J lost 1 base, V lost 3 bases, and 2 bases had no gene match. This CDR3 comprises 15 residues.

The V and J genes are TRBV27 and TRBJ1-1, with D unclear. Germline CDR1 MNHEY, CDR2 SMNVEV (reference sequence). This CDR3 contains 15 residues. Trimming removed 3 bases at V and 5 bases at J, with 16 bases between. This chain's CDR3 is CASSFSGRTGTEAFF. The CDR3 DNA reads TGTGCCAGCAGTTTTTCCGGCAGAACGGGTACTGAAGCTTTCTTT.

The chain's CDR3 is CASSLEGGRSNEQFF. CDR3 DNA: TGTGCCAGCAGCTTAGAGGGCGGGAGGAGTAATGAGCAGTTCTTC. The J gene is TRBJ2-1, the V gene TRBV11-3; TRBD2 aligns across 8 bases. Per germline, CDR1 SGHNT and CDR2 YENEEA. This CDR3 is 15 amino acids long. V lost 0 bases and J lost 7; bases outside the gene matches: 5.

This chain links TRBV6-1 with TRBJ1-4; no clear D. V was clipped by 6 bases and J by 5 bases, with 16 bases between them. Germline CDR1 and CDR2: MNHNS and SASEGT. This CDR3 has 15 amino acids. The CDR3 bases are TGTGCCAGCAGAGGACCACGGGTGTCAAATGAAAAACTGTTTTTT. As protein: CASRGPRVSNEKLFF.

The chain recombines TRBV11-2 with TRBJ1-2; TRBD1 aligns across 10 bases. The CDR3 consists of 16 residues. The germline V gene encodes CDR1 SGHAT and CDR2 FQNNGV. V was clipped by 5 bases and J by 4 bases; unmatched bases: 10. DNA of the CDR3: TGTGCCAGCAGCCCGCCCGGGACAGGGGAATTCTATGGCTACACCTTC. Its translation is CASSPPGTGEFYGYTF.

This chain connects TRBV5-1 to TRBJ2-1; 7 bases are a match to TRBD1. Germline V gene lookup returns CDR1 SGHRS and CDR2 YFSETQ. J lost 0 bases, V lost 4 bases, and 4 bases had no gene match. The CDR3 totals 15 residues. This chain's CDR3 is CASSGTASSYNEQFF. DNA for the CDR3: TGCGCCAGCAGCGGGACAGCGAGCTCCTACAATGAGCAGTTCTTC. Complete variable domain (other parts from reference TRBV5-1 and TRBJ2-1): KAGVTQTPRYLIKTRGQQVTLSCSPISGHRSVSWYQQTPGQGLQFLFEYFSETQRNKGNFPGRFSGRQFSNSRSEMNVSTLELGDSALYLCASSGTASSYNEQFFGPGTRLTVL.

CDR3: CASSDSQGEDRAYEQYF. Here the CDR3 DNA reads TGTGCCAGCAGCGACAGCCAGGGGGAGGATAGGGCTTACGAGCAGTACTTC. This sequence joins TRBV28 and TRBJ2-7, with D perhaps matching TRBD1 (7 bases). The germline CDR1 and CDR2 sequences are MDHEN and SYDVKM. This CDR3 has 17 residues. Trimming stripped 6 bases from V and 4 bases from J, with 25 bases between.

The CDR3 nucleotides read TGTGCCAGCAGCCCCCTAGCGGGAGGGCCCTACGAGCAGTACTTC. This translates into CASSPLAGGPYEQYF. This chain joins TRBV6-5 and TRBJ2-7; 12 nucleotides match TRBD2. The CDR3 has 15 amino acids. V gave up 6 bases and J gave up 2 bases; unmatched junction bases: 5. Germline CDR1 MNHEY, CDR2 SVGAGI.

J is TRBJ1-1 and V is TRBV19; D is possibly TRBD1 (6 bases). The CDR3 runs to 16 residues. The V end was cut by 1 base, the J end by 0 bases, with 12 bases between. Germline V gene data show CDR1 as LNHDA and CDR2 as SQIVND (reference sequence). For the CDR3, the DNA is TGTGCCAGTAGTATAGTGGCAGGGGTCTTGAACACTGAAGCTTTCTTT. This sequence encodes CASSIVAGVLNTEAFF.